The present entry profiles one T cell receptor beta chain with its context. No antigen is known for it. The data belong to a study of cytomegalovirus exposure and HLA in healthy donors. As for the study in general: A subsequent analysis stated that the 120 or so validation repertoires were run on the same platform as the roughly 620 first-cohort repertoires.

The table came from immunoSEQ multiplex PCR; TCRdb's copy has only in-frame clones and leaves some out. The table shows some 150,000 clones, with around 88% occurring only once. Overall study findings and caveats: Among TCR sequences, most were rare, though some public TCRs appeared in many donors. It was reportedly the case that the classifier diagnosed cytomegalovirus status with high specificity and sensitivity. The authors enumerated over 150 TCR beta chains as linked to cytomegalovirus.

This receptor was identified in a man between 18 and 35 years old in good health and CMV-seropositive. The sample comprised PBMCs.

Written as DNA, the CDR3 is TGTGCCAGCAGCCCGGAGTCCGGCGGGAATGAGCAGTTCTTC. Protein product: CASSPESGGNEQFF. The V and J genes are TRBV9 and TRBJ2-1; possible D gene TRBD2, 5 bases. Germline V gene data show CDR1 as SGDLS and CDR2 as YYNGEE. This CDR3 region has 14 residues. The V and J ends lost 4 bases and 7 bases respectively, with 15 bases between them.